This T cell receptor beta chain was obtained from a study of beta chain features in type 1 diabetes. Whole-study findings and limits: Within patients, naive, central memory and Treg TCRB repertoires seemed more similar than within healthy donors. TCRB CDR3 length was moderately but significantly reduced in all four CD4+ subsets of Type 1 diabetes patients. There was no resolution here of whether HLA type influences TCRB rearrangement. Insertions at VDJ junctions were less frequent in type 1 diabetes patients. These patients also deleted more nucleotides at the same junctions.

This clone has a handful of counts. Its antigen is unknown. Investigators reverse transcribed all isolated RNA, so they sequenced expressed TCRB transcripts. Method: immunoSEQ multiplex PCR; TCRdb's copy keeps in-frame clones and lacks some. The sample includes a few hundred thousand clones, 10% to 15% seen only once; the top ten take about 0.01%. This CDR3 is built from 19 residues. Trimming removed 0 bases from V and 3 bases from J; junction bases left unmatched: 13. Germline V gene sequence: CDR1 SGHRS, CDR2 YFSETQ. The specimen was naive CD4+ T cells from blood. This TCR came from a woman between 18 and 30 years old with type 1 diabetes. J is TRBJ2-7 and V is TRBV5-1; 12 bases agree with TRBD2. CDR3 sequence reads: CASSLETSGGPGPHYEQYF. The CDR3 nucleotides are TGCGCCAGCAGCTTGGAAACTAGCGGGGGGCCCGGCCCCCACTACGAGCAGTACTTC.